Listed below are T cell receptor beta chains from one sample, sequenced in a study of T-cell reconstitution after alpha-beta-depleted transplantation in children. TCRdb used MiXCR to reprocess the PCR reads, holding one entry per CDR3 protein. This table holds some 840,000 distinct CDR3 sequences, roughly 16% found once. Sequenced here: PBMCs, mostly from graft donor cells, sampled 360 days after TCRalphabeta/CD19-depleted stem cell transplant. These receptors were taken from a male patient under 18 who had a stem cell transplant for acute lymphoblastic leukemia, so the T cells may come from the graft donor. Both conserved end residues are part of each CDR3. The order of the fields is J gene, V gene, D gene, clone size, CDR3 protein, CDR3 DNA. D genes are given only for firm matches. Not all rows give a size; the values are once, few, many and, for expanded clones, a class.

TRBJ2-7 TRBV4-1 TRBD1 few CASSRRAYDRVVYEQYF TGCGCCAGCAGCCGGCGAGCGTATGACAGGGTAGTATACGAGCAGTACTTC
TRBJ2-4 TRBV18 TRBD1 few CASSPLGTGGNIQYF TGTGCCAGCTCACCCCTTGGGACAGGGGGGAACATTCAGTACTTC
TRBJ2-1 TRBV12-3/TRBV12-4 - - CASSLRTTKGPSEQFF TGTGCCAGCAGTCTACGGACTACCAAAGGCCCTAGTGAGCAGTTCTTC
TRBJ1-4 TRBV7-8 - few CASSPGRWIRLATNEKLFF TGTGCCAGCAGCCCAGGACGGTGGATTCGACTTGCAACTAATGAAAAACTGTTTTTT
TRBJ2-2 TRBV30 - few CAWGRGTSTGELFF TGTGCCTGGGGAAGGGGGACCAGCACCGGGGAGCTGTTTTTT
TRBJ1-1 TRBV7-8 - - CASSLYQGLGTEAFF TGTGCCAGCAGCTTATATCAGGGGCTGGGCACTGAAGCTTTCTTT
TRBJ2-3 TRBV21-1 - few CASSKQTGTTDTQYF TGTGCCAGCAGCAAACAGACAGGAACCACAGATACGCAGTATTTT
TRBJ2-2 TRBV11-2 - many CASTPEIADEELFF TGTGCCAGCACCCCGGAGATCGCGGATGAGGAGCTGTTTTTT
TRBJ2-1 TRBV5-1 TRBD1 many CASSLVRDRVHEQFF TGCGCCAGCAGCTTGGTCCGGGACAGGGTTCATGAGCAGTTCTTC
TRBJ2-3 TRBV7-9 - - CASSLAPWGTDTQYF TGTGCCAGCAGCTTAGCGCCCTGGGGGACAGATACGCAGTATTTT
TRBJ1-1 TRBV18 - - CASSPRPEDTEAFF TGTGCCAGCTCACCACGCCCGGAGGACACTGAAGCTTTCTTT
TRBJ2-2 TRBV12-5 TRBD2 few CASGWLAVNTGELFF TGTGCTAGTGGTTGGCTAGCGGTGAACACCGGGGAGCTGTTTTTT
TRBJ2-1 TRBV2 TRBD2 - CASRELAGVYNEQFF TGTGCCAGCAGGGAACTAGCGGGCGTCTACAATGAGCAGTTCTTC
TRBJ2-4 TRBV5-1 - few CASSLGLASAKNIQYF TGCGCCAGCAGCTTGGGGCTAGCTTCTGCCAAAAACATTCAGTACTTC
TRBJ2-7 TRBV5-1 TRBD1 few CASSLARTGGPYEQYF TGCGCCAGCAGCTTGGCCCGGACAGGGGGCCCCTACGAGCAGTACTTC
TRBJ2-5 TRBV12-3/TRBV12-4 - - CASRSTGTHPQETQYF TGTGCCAGCAGATCCACCGGGACACATCCTCAAGAGACCCAGTACTTC
TRBJ2-6 TRBV5-6 TRBD2 - CASSLRLAVTGANVLTF TGTGCCAGCAGCTTGCGCCTAGCGGTGACTGGGGCCAACGTCCTGACTTTC
TRBJ2-7 TRBV6-5 - many CASSYERDYEQYF TGTGCCAGCAGTTACGAACGGGACTACGAGCAGTACTTC
TRBJ1-5 TRBV6-5 - many CASSYRGGGQPQHF TGTGCCAGCAGTTACCGAGGAGGAGGACAGCCCCAGCATTTT
TRBJ2-3 TRBV2 TRBD2 - CASSKREVTDTQYF TGTGCCAGTTCGAAGCGGGAGGTGACAGATACGCAGTATTTT
TRBJ2-7 TRBV7-9 - - CASSPSGTGEQYF TGTGCCAGCAGCCCGAGTGGGACGGGCGAGCAGTACTTC
TRBJ2-1 TRBV21-1 - - CASSKAGTGGVNEQFF TGTGCCAGCAGCAAAGCCGGGACAGGGGGCGTGAATGAGCAGTTCTTC
TRBJ1-5 TRBV7-9 - - CASSSPLDGSNQPQHF TGTGCCAGCAGCTCCCCCTTGGACGGTAGCAATCAGCCCCAGCATTTT
TRBJ1-2 TRBV5-5 TRBD1 few CASTGGQSNYGYTF TGTGCCAGCACCGGGGGACAGTCTAACTATGGCTACACCTTC
TRBJ2-1 TRBV5-1 - - CASYQGSYNEQFF TGCGCCAGCTACCAGGGCTCCTACAATGAGCAGTTCTTC
TRBJ2-3 TRBV5-1 TRBD2 - CASSLGLAGDVRWGTDTQYF TGCGCCAGCAGCTTGGGACTAGCGGGAGATGTGAGGTGGGGCACAGATACGCAGTATTTT
TRBJ2-4 TRBV3-1 TRBD1 few CASSQVGQGWNIQYF TGTGCCAGCAGCCAAGTGGGACAGGGCTGGAACATTCAGTACTTC
TRBJ2-5 TRBV10-2 - - CASSETRETQYF TGCGCCAGCAGTGAGACCCGGGAGACCCAGTACTTC
TRBJ2-3 TRBV24-1 - - CATSDLEMRRRDSTDTQYF TGTGCCACCAGTGACCTTGAGATGAGAAGGCGGGACAGCACAGATACGCAGTATTTT
TRBJ2-7 TRBV29-1 TRBD1 many CSVRTGLYEQYF TGCAGCGTCCGGACAGGGCTTTACGAGCAGTACTTC
TRBJ2-1 TRBV7-2 - - CASSSLRRANEQFF TGTGCCAGCAGCTCGCTCCGGAGGGCAAATGAGCAGTTCTTC
TRBJ2-1 TRBV5-1 TRBD2 - CASSSVAGGPNNEQFF TGCGCCAGCAGCTCCGTAGCGGGAGGGCCTAACAATGAGCAGTTCTTC
TRBJ2-3 TRBV25-1 - few CASSESLDTQYF TGTGCCAGCAGTGAATCGTTAGATACGCAGTATTTT
TRBJ2-1 TRBV5-1 - few CASSLDPGRRDEQFF TGCGCCAGCAGCTTGGACCCGGGACGGAGAGACGAGCAGTTCTTC
TRBJ1-2 TRBV29-1 - few CSVGDQGRRSYGYTF TGCAGCGTTGGGGATCAGGGGAGAAGGAGCTATGGCTACACCTTC
TRBJ2-1 TRBV11-2 - few CASSFLRTFAGDEQFF TGTGCCAGCAGCTTTTTGAGGACGTTCGCCGGGGATGAGCAGTTCTTC
TRBJ2-5 TRBV29-1 - - CSVAREQETQYF TGCAGCGTCGCCCGGGAGCAGGAGACCCAGTACTTC
TRBJ2-7 TRBV9 - - CASSALGSSVTYEQYF TGTGCCAGCAGCGCCCTGGGGTCCTCCGTGACTTACGAGCAGTACTTC
TRBJ2-5 TRBV7-2 - few CASSLRTKKETQYF TGTGCCAGCAGCTTAAGGACTAAAAAAGAGACCCAGTACTTC
TRBJ2-1 TRBV7-7 TRBD2 few CASSAGTSGRSYNEQFF TGTGCCAGCAGCGCCGGGACTAGCGGGAGGTCCTACAATGAGCAGTTCTTC
TRBJ2-5 TRBV5-1 - - CASSPGMGETQYF TGCGCCAGCAGCCCCGGAATGGGGGAGACCCAGTACTTC
TRBJ2-7 TRBV11-2 - few CASSLSRIHEQYF TGTGCCAGCAGCTTATCTAGGATCCACGAGCAGTACTTC
TRBJ2-3 TRBV7-2 - many CASSLGAWDTQYF TGTGCCAGCAGCTTAGGCGCCTGGGATACGCAGTATTTT
TRBJ2-3 TRBV11-3 - - CASSLGTYSTDTQYF TGTGCCAGCAGCTTAGGGACATACAGCACAGATACGCAGTATTTT
TRBJ1-1 TRBV5-1 TRBD1 - CASSLGQGGSTEAFF TGCGCCAGCAGCCTCGGACAGGGGGGGAGCACTGAAGCTTTCTTT
TRBJ2-1 TRBV9 - many CASSVALPAGLSYNEQFF TGTGCCAGCAGCGTAGCCCTACCAGCGGGCCTTTCCTACAATGAGCAGTTCTTC
TRBJ2-7 TRBV2 - - CASRETYLGRPYEQYF TGTGCCAGCAGAGAAACTTACCTGGGACGGCCCTACGAGCAGTACTTC
TRBJ1-2 TRBV21-1 - many CASSKGREKYGYTF TGTGCCAGCAGCAAGGGGAGGGAGAAATATGGCTACACCTTC